This T cell receptor beta chain originates from a study of T cell responses to AZD1222 COVID-19 vaccine. TCRdb's copy holds only in-frame clones and misses some; the assay was immunoSEQ multiplex PCR. Of about 140,000 clones in the sample, 85% to 95% were seen once. V was trimmed by 5 bases and J by 8 bases, leaving 15 bases between them. The length of the CDR3 is 13 residues. The germline CDR1 and CDR2 sequences are SEHNR and FQNEAQ (reference sequence). This TCR came from an adult who received the AZD1222 COVID-19 vaccine. The sample in question was peripheral blood, obtained 28 days after the second AZD1222 dose. The rearrangement uses TRBV7-9 and TRBJ1-2; the D gene is possibly TRBD1 (6 bases). CDR3: CASSETGRSGYTF. The CDR3 DNA sequence: TGTGCCAGCAGCGAAACAGGGCGGAGCGGCTACACCTTC. Complete variable domain (other parts from reference TRBV7-9 and TRBJ1-2): DTGVSQNPRHKITKRGQNVTFRCDPISEHNRLYWYRQTLGQGPEFLTYFQNEAQLEKSRLLSDRFSAERPKGSFSTLEIQRTEQGDSAMYLCASSETGRSGYTFGSGTRLTVV.